This T cell receptor beta chain was retrieved from a study of blood T cell repertoires in COVID-19. Generated by immunoSEQ multiplex PCR, the TCRdb table keeps only in-frame clones and is missing some. The sample includes about 270,000 clones, 91% of them seen just once. The CDR3 is made up of 13 amino acids. V lost 5 bases to trimming and J lost 1 base, with 8 bases between them. Per germline, CDR1 SGHTA and CDR2 FQGNSA. The receptor comes from a man aged 40-55 years who had been exposed to COVID-19. The chain couples TRBV7-2 to TRBJ2-5; perhaps TRBD1 as D (5 bases). Specimen: PBMCs or T cells enriched from blood (not recorded which). The CDR3 DNA reads as TGTGCCAGCAGCCAAGGGGTCCAAGAGACCCAGTACTTC. The encoded protein is CASSQGVQETQYF.